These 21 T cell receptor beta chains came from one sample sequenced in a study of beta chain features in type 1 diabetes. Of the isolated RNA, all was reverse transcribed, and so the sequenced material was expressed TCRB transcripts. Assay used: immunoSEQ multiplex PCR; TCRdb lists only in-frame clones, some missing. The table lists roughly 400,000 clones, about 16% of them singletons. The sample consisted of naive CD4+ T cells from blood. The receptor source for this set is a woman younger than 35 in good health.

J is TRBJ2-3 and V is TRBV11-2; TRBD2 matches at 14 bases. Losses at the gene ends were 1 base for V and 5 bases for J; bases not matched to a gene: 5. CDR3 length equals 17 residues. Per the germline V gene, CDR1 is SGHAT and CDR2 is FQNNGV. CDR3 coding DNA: TGTGCCAGCAGCTTAGTGCCTGGACTAGCGGGAGGAGATACGCAGTATTTT. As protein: CASSLVPGLAGGDTQYF.

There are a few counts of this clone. The CDR3 here is CASSVGPAGRPHEQYF. Here the CDR3 DNA reads TGTGCCAGCAGCGTAGGTCCCGCGGGCCGTCCCCACGAGCAGTACTTC. The chain has TRBV9 and TRBJ2-7, with D possibly matching TRBD2 (5 bases). Trimming cost V 0 bases and J 5 bases, with 18 bases left between them. The CDR3 loop spans 16 amino acids. Germline lookup yields CDR1 SGDLS and CDR2 YYNGEE.

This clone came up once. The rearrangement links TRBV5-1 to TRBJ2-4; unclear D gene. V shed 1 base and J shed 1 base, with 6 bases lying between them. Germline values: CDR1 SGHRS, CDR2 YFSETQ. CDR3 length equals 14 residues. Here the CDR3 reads CASSLREAKNIQYF. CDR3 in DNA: TGCGCCAGCAGCTTGCGAGAGGCCAAAAACATTCAGTACTTC. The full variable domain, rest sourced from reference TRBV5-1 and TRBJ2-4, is KAGVTQTPRYLIKTRGQQVTLSCSPISGHRSVSWYQQTPGQGLQFLFEYFSETQRNKGNFPGRFSGRQFSNSRSEMNVSTLELGDSALYLCASSLREAKNIQYFGAGTRLSVL.

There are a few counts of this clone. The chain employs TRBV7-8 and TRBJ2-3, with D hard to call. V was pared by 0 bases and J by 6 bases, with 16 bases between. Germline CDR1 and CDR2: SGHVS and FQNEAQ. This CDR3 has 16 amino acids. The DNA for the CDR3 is TGTGCCAGCAGCTTAGCTAGGAGAACCCTCGTGGATACGCAGTATTTT. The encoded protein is CASSLARRTLVDTQYF.

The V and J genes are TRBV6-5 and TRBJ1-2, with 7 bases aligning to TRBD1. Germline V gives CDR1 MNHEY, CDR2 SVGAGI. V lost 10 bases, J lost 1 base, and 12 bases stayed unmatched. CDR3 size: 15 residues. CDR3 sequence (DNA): TGTGCCACCCGGTACTCCAGGGGGGATAACTATGGCTACACCTTC. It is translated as CATRYSRGDNYGYTF.

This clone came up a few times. Here the CDR3 reads CASSPPGRGGNQPQHF. The CDR3 DNA reads as TGTGCCAGCTCACCACCGGGCAGGGGAGGCAATCAGCCCCAGCATTTT. The rearrangement links TRBV18 to TRBJ1-5; D may be TRBD1 (6 bases). The CDR3 extends over 16 amino acids. In germline, CDR1 is KGHSH, CDR2 LQKENI. Between the trimmed V and J ends, which lost 0 bases and 2 bases, there was a span of 11 bases.

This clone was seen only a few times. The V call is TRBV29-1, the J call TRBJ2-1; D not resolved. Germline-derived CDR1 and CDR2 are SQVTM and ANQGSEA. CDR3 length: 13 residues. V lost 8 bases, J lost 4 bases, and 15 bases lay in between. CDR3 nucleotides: TGCAGCTTCCGGTATGGGCGATACAATGAGCAGTTCTTC. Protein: CSFRYGRYNEQFF.

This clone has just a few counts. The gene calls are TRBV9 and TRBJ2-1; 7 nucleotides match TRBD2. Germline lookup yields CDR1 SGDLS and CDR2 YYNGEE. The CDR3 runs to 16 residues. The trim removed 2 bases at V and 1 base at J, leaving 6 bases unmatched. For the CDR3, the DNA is TGTGCCAGCAGCGTCGGCGGGAGTAAGTCCTACAATGAGCAGTTCTTC. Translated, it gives CASSVGGSKSYNEQFF.

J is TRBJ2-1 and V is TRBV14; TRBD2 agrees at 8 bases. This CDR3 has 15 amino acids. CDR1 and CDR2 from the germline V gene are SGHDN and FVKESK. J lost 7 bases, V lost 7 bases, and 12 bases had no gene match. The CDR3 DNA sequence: TGTGCCAGCACCCGGGCGGGAGGAGGTAGAAATGAGCAGTTCTTC. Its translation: CASTRAGGGRNEQFF.

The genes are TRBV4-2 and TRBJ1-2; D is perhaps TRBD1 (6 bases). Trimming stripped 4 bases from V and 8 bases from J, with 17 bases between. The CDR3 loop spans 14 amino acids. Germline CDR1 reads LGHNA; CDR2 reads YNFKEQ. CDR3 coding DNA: TGTGCCAGCAGCCCCACCCGGACAGATGGCGGCTACACCTTC. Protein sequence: CASSPTRTDGGYTF.

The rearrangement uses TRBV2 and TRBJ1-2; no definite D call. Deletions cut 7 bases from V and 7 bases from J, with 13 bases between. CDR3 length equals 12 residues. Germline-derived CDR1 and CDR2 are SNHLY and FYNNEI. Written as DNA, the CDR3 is TGTGCCAGCATTCGGGGTGCGAGTGGCTACACCTTC. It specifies CASIRGASGYTF.

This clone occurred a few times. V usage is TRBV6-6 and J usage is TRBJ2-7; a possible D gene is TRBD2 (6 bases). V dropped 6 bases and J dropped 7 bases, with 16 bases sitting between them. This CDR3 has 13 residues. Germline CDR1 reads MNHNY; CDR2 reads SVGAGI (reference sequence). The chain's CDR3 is CASSQTRGWEQYF. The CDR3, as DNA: TGTGCCAGCAGCCAGACTAGGGGATGGGAGCAGTACTTC.

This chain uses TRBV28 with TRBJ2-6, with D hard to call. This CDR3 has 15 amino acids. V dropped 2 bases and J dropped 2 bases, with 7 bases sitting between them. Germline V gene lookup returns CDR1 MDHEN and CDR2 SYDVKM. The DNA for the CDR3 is TGTGCCAGCAGTTTACAGGTGGCTGGGGCCAACGTCCTGACTTTC. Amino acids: CASSLQVAGANVLTF.

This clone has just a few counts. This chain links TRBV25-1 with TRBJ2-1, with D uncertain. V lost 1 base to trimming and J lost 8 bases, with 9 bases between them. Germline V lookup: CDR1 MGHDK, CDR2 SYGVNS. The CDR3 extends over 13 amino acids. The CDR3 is CASSEWQSDEQFF. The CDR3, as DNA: TGTGCCAGCAGTGAATGGCAGTCCGATGAGCAGTTCTTC.

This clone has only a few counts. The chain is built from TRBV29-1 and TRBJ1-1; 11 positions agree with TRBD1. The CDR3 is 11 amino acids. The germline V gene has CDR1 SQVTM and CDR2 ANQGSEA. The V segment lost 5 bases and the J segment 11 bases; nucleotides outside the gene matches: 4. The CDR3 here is CSVRDRGNAFF. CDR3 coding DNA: TGCAGCGTTAGGGACAGGGGGAACGCTTTCTTT.

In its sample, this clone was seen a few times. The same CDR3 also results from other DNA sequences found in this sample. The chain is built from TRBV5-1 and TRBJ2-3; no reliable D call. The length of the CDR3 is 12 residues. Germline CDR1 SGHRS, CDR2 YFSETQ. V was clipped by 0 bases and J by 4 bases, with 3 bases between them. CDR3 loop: CASSLAADTQYF. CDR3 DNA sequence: TGCGCCAGCAGCTTGGCAGCAGATACGCAGTATTTT.

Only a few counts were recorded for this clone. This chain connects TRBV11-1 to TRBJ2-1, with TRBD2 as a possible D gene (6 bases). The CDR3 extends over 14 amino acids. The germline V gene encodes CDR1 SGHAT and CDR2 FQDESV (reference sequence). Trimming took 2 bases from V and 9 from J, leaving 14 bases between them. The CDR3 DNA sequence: TGTGCCAGCAGCTTAACGGGCGGGCGGGGTGAGCAGTTCTTC. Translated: CASSLTGGRGEQFF.

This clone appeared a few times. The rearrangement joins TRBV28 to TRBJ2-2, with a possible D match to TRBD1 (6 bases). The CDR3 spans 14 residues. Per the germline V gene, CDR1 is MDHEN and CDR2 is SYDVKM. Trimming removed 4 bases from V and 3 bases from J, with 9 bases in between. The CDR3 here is CASSSGEYTGELFF. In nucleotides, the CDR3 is TGTGCCAGCAGTTCAGGGGAATACACCGGGGAGCTGTTTTTT.

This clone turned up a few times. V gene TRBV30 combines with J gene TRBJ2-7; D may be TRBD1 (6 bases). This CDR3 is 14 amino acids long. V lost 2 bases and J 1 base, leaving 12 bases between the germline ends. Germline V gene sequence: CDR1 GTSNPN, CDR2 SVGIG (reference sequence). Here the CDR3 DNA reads TGTGCCTGGAGTCCCGTGGACAGTTCCTACGAGCAGTACTTC. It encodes CAWSPVDSSYEQYF.

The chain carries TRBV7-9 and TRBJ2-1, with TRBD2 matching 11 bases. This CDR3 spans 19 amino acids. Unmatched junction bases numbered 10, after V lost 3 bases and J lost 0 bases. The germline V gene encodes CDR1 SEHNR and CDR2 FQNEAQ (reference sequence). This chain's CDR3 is CASSFPGTSGMSSYNEQFF. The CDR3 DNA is TGTGCCAGCAGCTTCCCCGGGACTAGCGGCATGAGCTCCTACAATGAGCAGTTCTTC.

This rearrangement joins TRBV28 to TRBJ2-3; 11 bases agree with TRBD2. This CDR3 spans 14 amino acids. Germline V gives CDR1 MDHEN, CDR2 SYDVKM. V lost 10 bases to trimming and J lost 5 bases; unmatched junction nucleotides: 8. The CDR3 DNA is TGTGCCATCTTAGCGGGAGGGCCGGGAGATACGCAGTATTTT. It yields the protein CAILAGGPGDTQYF.